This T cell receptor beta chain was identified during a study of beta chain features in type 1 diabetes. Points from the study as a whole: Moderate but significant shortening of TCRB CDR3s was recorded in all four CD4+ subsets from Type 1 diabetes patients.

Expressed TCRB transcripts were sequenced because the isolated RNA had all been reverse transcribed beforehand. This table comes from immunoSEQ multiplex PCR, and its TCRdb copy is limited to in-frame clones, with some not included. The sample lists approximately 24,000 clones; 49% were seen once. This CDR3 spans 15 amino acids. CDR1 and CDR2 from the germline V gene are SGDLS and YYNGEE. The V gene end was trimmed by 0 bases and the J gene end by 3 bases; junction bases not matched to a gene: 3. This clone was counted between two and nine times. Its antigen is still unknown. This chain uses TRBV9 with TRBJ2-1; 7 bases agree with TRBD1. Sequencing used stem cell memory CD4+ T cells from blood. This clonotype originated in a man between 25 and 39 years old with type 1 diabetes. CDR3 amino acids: CASSVDRGGYNEQFF. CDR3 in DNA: TGTGCCAGCAGCGTAGACAGGGGCGGCTACAATGAGCAGTTCTTC.